This T cell receptor (beta chain) comes out of a study of shared clonotypes between healthy human individuals. Overall study results and limits: Compared with memory subsets, naive subsets generally had larger estimated richness. Several donors shared about 4.8% of their naive CD4 clonotypes.

CD8 cells regarded as naive lacked CD45RO, were positively chosen for CCR7, and omitted terminally differentiated effector memory CD45RA+ cells. The CDR3 is 16 amino acids. The V gene end was trimmed by 5 bases and the J gene end by 1 base; junction bases not matched to a gene: 7. CDR1 is PRHDT and CDR2 is FYEKMQ in the germline V gene (reference sequence). Produced via immunoSEQ multiplex PCR; TCRdb's table is partial and in-frame only. The sample records some 2 million clones, about 94% being singletons. On this clone itself: The antigen is not known.

Sequenced material: naive CD8+ T cells sorted from blood. This TCR was recovered from a man in his late teens or twenties in good health. The chain is built from TRBV13 and TRBJ2-7, with 11 positions matching TRBD1. Here the CDR3 reads CASSPRGQGVSYEQYF. DNA for the CDR3: TGTGCCAGCAGCCCTAGGGGACAGGGGGTTTCCTACGAGCAGTACTTC.